Listed below are T cell receptor beta chains from one sample, sequenced in a study of shared T cell receptors in the human thymus. Sequencing was performed with immunoSEQ multiplex PCR; in TCRdb, only in-frame clones are kept and a portion is missing. The data hold 600,000 to 900,000 clones, with approximately 85% observed a single time. This sample was also put to use in a study of human thymus T cells.

The sample taken for sequencing was thymocytes. The origin of the receptors is a girl under three years old with a congenital heart defect. Each CDR3 is given without its conserved first and last residue. Each record gives: V gene, J gene, CDR3 protein.

TRBV9	TRBJ2-1	ASSDRDNEQF
TRBV5-4	TRBJ2-7	ASEPLEGTPN
TRBV6-1	TRBJ2-2	ASSEKWQGGELF
TRBV9	TRBJ1-1	ASSVARNNTEAF
TRBV11-2	TRBJ2-1	ASSPRVAGDNEQF
TRBV12-5	TRBJ1-6	ASAKPNRDREGFSYNSPLH
TRBV27	TRBJ1-2	ASSSHEDHRGAKSYT
TRBV18	TRBJ2-6	ASSPEAGANVLT
TRBV28	TRBJ2-5	ASSRPGQRGTQY
TRBV5-6	TRBJ2-7	ASSSIGDTLEGEQY
TRBV4-1	TRBJ1-1	ASSQDFLGFAEAF
TRBV2	TRBJ2-2	ASRTSGGNGELF
TRBV28	TRBJ2-3	ASSFLRGAPDTQY
TRBV12-5	TRBJ2-2	ASGSGQVNTGELF
TRBV15	TRBJ1-5	ATSGQSLNQPQH
TRBV14	TRBJ2-3	ASRSLLGVDTQY
TRBV11-2	TRBJ1-3	ASSFPRGAISSGNTIY
TRBV27	TRBJ2-2	ASRSLASNATGELF
TRBV15	TRBJ2-3	ATSRGDEGLAADTQY
TRBV29-1	TRBJ1-1	SGTAHTEAF
TRBV19	TRBJ2-1	ASGGGYNEQF
TRBV6-5	TRBJ1-1	ASSTPDLYTEAF
TRBV15	TRBJ2-5	ATSRRGGVQETQY
TRBV19	TRBJ2-7	ASRKEGGYEQY
TRBV19	TRBJ1-2	ASSTAGQDT
TRBV5-6	TRBJ2-1	ASSLQATRDLGDYNEQF
TRBV7-8	TRBJ2-7	ASSAWDRGLYEQY
TRBV10-1	TRBJ1-2	ASSGQGCGYT
TRBV27	TRBJ2-5	ASSLSAGAQETQY
TRBV30	TRBJ1-1	AWSVLPAGMEKNTEAF
TRBV6-1	TRBJ2-2	ASRQDRENTGELF
TRBV14	TRBJ2-1	ASSHRTGGALNEQF
TRBV6-6	TRBJ1-1	ASIPGTPEAF
TRBV6-1	TRBJ2-1	ANAPRSYPGNEQF
TRBV4-1	TRBJ1-5	ASSRRDRNQPQH
TRBV5-6	TRBJ1-1	ASSADRENTEAF
TRBV4-2	TRBJ2-5	ASSQERGRETQY
TRBV14	TRBJ2-2	ASSQDVVAGTGELF
TRBV5-1	TRBJ2-1	ASSPLAGGPGEQF
TRBV19	TRBJ1-2	ASSICRDGSGYT
TRBV7-9	TRBJ1-1	ASSLGPGGENTEAF
TRBV6-5	TRBJ2-7	ASRPGTRAYEQY
TRBV5-1	TRBJ2-1	ASSLRGKYSYNEQF
TRBV4-3	TRBJ1-6	ASSQDVPFGGDSPPLH
TRBV5-1	TRBJ2-5	ASSLADRYQETQY
TRBV2	TRBJ1-2	ASTTPRDTGADMNYGYT
TRBV5-1	TRBJ1-2	ASSLGSDNTNYGYT
TRBV27	TRBJ1-1	ASSLLPFKTGLGNTEAF